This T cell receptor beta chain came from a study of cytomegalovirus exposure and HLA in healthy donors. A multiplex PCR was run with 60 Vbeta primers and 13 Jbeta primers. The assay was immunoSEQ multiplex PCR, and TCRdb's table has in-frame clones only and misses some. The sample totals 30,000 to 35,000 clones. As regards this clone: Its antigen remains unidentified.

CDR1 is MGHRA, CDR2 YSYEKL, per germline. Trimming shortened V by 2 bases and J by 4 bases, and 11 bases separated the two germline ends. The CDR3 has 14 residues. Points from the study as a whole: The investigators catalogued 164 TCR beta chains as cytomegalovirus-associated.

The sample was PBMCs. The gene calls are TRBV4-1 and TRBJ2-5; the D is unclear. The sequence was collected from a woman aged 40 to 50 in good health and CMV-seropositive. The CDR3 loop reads CASSQHGSAETQYF. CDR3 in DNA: TGCGCCAGCAGCCAACACGGGTCGGCAGAGACCCAGTACTTC.